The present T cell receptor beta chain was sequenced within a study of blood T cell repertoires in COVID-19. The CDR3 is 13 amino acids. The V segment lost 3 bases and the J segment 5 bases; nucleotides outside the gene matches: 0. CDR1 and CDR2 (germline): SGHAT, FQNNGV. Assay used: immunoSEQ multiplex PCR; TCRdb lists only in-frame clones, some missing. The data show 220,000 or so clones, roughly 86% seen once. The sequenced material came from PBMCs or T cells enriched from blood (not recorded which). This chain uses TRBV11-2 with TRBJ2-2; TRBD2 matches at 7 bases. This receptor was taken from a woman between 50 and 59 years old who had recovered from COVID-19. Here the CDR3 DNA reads TGTGCCAGCAGCTTCGGGAGGACCGGGGAGCTGTTTTTT. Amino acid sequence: CASSFGRTGELFF.